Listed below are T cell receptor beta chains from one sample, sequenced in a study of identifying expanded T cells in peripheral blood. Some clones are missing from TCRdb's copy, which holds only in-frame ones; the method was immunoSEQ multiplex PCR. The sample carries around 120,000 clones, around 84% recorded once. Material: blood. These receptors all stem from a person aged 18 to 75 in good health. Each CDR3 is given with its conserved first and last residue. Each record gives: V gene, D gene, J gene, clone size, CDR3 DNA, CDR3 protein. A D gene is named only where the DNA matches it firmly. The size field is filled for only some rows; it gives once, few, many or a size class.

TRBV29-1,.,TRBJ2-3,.,TGCAGCGTTGCAGTCACAGATACGCAGTATTTT,CSVAVTDTQYF
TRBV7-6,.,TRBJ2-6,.,TGTGCCAGCAGCCCTCTCGACAGGTTCCTAAACTCTGGGGCCAACGTCCTGACTTTC,CASSPLDRFLNSGANVLTF
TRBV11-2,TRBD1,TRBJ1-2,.,TGTGCCAGCAGCCTTCCTGGACAGGGGCACTATGGCTACACCTTC,CASSLPGQGHYGYTF
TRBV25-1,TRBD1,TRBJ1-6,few,TGTGCCAGCAGTGATAGCCCCACGGGACAGGGTAGTTCACCCCTCCACTTT,CASSDSPTGQGSSPLHF
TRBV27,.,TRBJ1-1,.,TGTGCCAGCAGTTTAGCAGGGTTCACTGAAGCTTTCTTT,CASSLAGFTEAFF
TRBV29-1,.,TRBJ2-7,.,TGCAGCGTTGATTCAGGGGCAACCTACGAGCAGTACTTC,CSVDSGATYEQYF
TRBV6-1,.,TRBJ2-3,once,TGTGCCAGCAGAGGGAACACAGATACGCAGTATTTT,CASRGNTDTQYF
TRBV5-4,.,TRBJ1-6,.,TGTGCCAGCAGCTTGGGTCAGGGCCTTAATTCACCCCTCCACTTT,CASSLGQGLNSPLHF
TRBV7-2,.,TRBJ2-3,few,TGTGCCAGCAGCCCGGGACTGAACACAGATACGCAGTATTTT,CASSPGLNTDTQYF
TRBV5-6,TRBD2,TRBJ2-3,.,TGTGCCAGCAGCTTGGCGGTAGCGGGGGGCCCGGGCACAGATACGCAGTATTTT,CASSLAVAGGPGTDTQYF
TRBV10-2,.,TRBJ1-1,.,TGCGCCAGCGGATCCGGGGGCGGGATTAGGGCTTTCTTT,CASGSGGGIRAFF
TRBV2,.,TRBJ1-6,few,TGTGCCAGCAGTGAGGGTTGGTATTCACCCCTCCACTTT,CASSEGWYSPLHF
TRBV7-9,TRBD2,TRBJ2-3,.,TGTGCCAGCAGCTTAGGACAAGCGGGGGATCGCACAGATACGCAGTATTTT,CASSLGQAGDRTDTQYF
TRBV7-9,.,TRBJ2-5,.,TGTGCCAGCAGCTTTACAGGGCGAGAGACCCAGTACTTC,CASSFTGRETQYF
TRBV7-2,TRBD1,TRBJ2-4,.,TGTGCCAGCAGCTTAGTACTACAGGGGTTCGGCAAAAACATTCAGTACTTC,CASSLVLQGFGKNIQYF
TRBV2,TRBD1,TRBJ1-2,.,TGTGCCAGCAGGGGGACAGCTTCCTATGGCTACACCTTC,CASRGTASYGYTF
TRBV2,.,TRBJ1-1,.,TGTGCCAGCAGTAATGGGGGGGTCAAGGACACTGAAGCTTTCTTT,CASSNGGVKDTEAFF
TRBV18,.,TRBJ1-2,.,TGTGCCAGCTCCTCGGGCTACTATGGCTACACCTTC,CASSSGYYGYTF
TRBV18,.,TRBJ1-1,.,TGTGCCAGCTCACCAAGCCGTCAGGGAAACACTGAAGCTTTCTTT,CASSPSRQGNTEAFF
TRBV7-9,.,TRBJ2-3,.,TGTGCCAGCAGCCCTGGATATGTGGGGGGGCTGGATACGCAGTATTTT,CASSPGYVGGLDTQYF
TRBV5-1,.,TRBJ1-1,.,TGCGCCAGCAGCCTCCTGAAGCGGACTGAAGCTTTCTTT,CASSLLKRTEAFF
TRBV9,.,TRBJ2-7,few,TGTGCCAGCAGCGACCGGGACGGAGGGGAGCAGTACTTC,CASSDRDGGEQYF
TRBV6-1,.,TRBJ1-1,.,TGTGCCAGCAAGCGAGAGAGTCTCATGAACACTGAAGCTTTCTTT,CASKRESLMNTEAFF
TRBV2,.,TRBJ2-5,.,TGTGCCAGCAGTGAACTAAAGTTAGAGACCCAGTACTTC,CASSELKLETQYF
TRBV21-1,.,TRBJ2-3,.,TGTGCCAGCAGCAAGGAGCCGGGTTCCCCTAGGCCTCCAGAGGAGTATTTT,CASSKEPGSPRPPEEYF
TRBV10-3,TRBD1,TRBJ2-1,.,TGTGCCATCTATTCCGGACAGGGGCCCTACAATGAGCAGTTCTTC,CAIYSGQGPYNEQFF
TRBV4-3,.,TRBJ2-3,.,TGCGCCAGCAGCCAAGGGGACCTCGACGGGGTAGATACGCAGTATTTT,CASSQGDLDGVDTQYF
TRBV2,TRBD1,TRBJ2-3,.,TGTGCCAGCCTCCCGGGACAGGGGACGGCAGATACGCAGTATTTT,CASLPGQGTADTQYF
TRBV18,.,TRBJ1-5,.,TGTGCCAGCTCACCCACCGGTGGGCGGAGATTGGGCAATCAGCCCCAGCATTTT,CASSPTGGRRLGNQPQHF
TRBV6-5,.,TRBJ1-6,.,TGTGCCAGCAGAGCTAGACGGCGAAGAGGCTCACCCCTCCACTTT,CASRARRRRGSPLHF
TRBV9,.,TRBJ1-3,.,TGTGCCAGCAGCGCCCTGCCGAACTCTGGAAACACCATATATTTT,CASSALPNSGNTIYF
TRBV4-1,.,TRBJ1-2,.,TGCGCCAGCAGCCTCGCCTACGGGGGGAACTATGGCTACACCTTC,CASSLAYGGNYGYTF
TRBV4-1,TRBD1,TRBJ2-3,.,TGCGCCAGCAGCCAAGGGTCCGGGACAGGGGGCTTTATCACCACAGATACGCAGTATTTT,CASSQGSGTGGFITTDTQYF
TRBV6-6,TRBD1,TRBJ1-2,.,TGTGCCAGCAACCAGGCACCGGGACAGGGAGGCTACACCTTC,CASNQAPGQGGYTF
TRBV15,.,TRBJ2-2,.,TGTGCCACCAGTACAGCGGACAGAGCGAACACCGGGGAGCTGTTTTTT,CATSTADRANTGELFF
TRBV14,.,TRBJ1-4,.,TGTGCCAGCAGCCAATATATCTCACAGGGAAAACTGTTTTTT,CASSQYISQGKLFF
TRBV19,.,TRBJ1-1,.,TGTGCCTGTTCTGACAGAAACACTGAAGCTTTCTTT,CACSDRNTEAFF
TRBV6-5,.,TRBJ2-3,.,TGTGCCAGCAGTTACTCTCCATGGCCCGGTACAGATACGCAGTATTTT,CASSYSPWPGTDTQYF
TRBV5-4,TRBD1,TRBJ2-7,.,TGTGCCAGCAGCTGGGACAGGTACGAGCAGTACTTC,CASSWDRYEQYF
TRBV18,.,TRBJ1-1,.,TGTGCCAGCTCACAGTACGGGAACACTGAAGCTTTCTTT,CASSQYGNTEAFF
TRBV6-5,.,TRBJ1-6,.,TGTGCCAGCAGTTACGTCAGGGGCGGATATAATTCACCCCTCCACTTT,CASSYVRGGYNSPLHF
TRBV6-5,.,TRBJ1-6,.,TGTGCCAGCAGCCGGACCAGCTCCTATAATTCACCCCTCCACTTT,CASSRTSSYNSPLHF
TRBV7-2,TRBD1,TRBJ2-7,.,TGTGCCAGCAGCTTAGGAGTGGACAGGGTGTGGGATGGGCAGTACTTC,CASSLGVDRVWDGQYF
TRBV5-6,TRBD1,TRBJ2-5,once,TGTGCCAGCAGCTCGGGCAACCCCGGGACAGGGCTGTCCGAGACCCAGTACTTC,CASSSGNPGTGLSETQYF
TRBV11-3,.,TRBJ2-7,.,TGTGCCAGCAGCCCCGGAAGGGCCGAGCAGTACTTC,CASSPGRAEQYF
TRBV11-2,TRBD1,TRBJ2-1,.,TGTGCCAGCAGCCTAGGGACAGGGGCGGTAAATGAGCAGTTCTTC,CASSLGTGAVNEQFF
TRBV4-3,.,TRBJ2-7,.,TGCGCCAGCAGCCAAGAATCCGGATACGAGCAGTACTTC,CASSQESGYEQYF
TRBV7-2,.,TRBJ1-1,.,TGTGCCAGCAGCTTAGATCTCGAGGGGACGCCTTTCTTT,CASSLDLEGTPFF
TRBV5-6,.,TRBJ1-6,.,TGTGCCAGTTCAAGAACGGGGCTCTCCTATAATTCACCCCTCCACTTT,CASSRTGLSYNSPLHF
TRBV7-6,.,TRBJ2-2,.,TGTGCCAGCAGCCCGAGTGGGTCTGCGGGGCGTATTTCGAACACCGGGGAGCTGTTTTTT,CASSPSGSAGRISNTGELFF
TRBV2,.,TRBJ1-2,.,TGTGCCAGCAGTGAAGCGACAGAGAACTATGGCTACACCTTC,CASSEATENYGYTF